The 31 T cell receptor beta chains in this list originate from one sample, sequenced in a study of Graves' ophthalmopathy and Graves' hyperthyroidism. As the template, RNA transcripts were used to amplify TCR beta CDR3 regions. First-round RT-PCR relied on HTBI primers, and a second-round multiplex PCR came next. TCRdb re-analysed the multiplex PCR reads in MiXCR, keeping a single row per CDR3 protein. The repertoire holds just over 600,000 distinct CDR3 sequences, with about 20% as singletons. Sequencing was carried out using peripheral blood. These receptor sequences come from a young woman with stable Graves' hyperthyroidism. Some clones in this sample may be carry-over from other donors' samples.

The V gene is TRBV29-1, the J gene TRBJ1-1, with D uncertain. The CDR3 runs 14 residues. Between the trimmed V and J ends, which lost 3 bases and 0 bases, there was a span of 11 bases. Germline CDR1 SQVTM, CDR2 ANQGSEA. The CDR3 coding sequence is TGCAGCGTTGATTCGCCCCCGTTGAACACTGAAGCTTTCTTT. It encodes CSVDSPPLNTEAFF.

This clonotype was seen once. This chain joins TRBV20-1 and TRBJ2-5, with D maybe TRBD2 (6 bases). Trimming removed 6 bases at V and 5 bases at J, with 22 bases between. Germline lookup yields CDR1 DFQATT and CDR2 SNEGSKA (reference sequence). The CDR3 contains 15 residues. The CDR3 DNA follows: TGCAGTGCGACGAAGGGAGGTGGGGGGACCGAGACCCAGTACTTC. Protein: CSATKGGGGTETQYF.

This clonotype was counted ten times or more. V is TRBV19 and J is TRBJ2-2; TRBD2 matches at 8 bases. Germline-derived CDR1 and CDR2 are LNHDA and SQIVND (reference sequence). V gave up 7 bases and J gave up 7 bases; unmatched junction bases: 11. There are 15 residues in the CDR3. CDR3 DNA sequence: TGTGCCAGTACAAAACCAGCGGGAGCGGTCGGGGAGCTGTTTTTT. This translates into CASTKPAGAVGELFF.

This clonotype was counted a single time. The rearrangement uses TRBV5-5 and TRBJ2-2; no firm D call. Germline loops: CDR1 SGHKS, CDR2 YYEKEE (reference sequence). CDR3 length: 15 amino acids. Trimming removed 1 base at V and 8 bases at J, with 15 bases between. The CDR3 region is CASSLFGQKRGELFF. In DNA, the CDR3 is TGTGCCAGCAGCTTGTTTGGGCAAAAACGGGGGGAGCTGTTTTTT.

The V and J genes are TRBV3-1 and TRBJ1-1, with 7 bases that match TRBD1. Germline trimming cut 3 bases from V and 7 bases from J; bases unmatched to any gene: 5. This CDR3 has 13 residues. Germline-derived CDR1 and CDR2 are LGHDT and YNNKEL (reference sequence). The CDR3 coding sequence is TGTGCCAGCAGCCAGCGCCGGGACAGTGAAGCTTTCTTT. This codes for CASSQRRDSEAFF.

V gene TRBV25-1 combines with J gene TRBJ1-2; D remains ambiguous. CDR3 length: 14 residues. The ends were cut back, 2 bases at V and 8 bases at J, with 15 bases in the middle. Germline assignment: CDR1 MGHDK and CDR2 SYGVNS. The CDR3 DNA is TGTGCCAGCAGTGAACTGTTCGGGCCTAGCGGCTACACCTTC. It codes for CASSELFGPSGYTF.

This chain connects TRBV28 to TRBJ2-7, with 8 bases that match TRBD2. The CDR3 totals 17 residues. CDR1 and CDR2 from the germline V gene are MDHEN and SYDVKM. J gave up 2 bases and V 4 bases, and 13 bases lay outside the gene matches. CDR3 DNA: TGTGCCAGCAGTTCCGCCGCGGGGGGACGTTCCCCCTACGAGCAGTACTTC. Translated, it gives CASSSAAGGRSPYEQYF. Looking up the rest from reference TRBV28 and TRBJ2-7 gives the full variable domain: DVKVTQSSRYLVKRTGEKVFLECVQDMDHENMFWYRQDPGLGLRLIYFSYDVKMKEKGDIPEGYSVSREKKERFSLILESASTNQTSMYLCASSSAAGGRSPYEQYFGPGTRLTVT.

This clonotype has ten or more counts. The CDR3 nucleotides read TGCGCCAGCAGCTTGGGCAAAATTAACACCGGGGAGCTGTTTTTT. Its translation: CASSLGKINTGELFF. The chain combines TRBV5-1 with TRBJ2-2, with D unclear. This CDR3 spans 15 amino acids. The germline CDR1 and CDR2 sequences are SGHRS and YFSETQ. V was shortened by 0 bases and J by 2 bases, with 8 bases between the two germline ends. The whole variable domain, filled in from reference TRBV5-1 and TRBJ2-2, reads KAGVTQTPRYLIKTRGQQVTLSCSPISGHRSVSWYQQTPGQGLQFLFEYFSETQRNKGNFPGRFSGRQFSNSRSEMNVSTLELGDSALYLCASSLGKINTGELFFGEGSRLTVL.

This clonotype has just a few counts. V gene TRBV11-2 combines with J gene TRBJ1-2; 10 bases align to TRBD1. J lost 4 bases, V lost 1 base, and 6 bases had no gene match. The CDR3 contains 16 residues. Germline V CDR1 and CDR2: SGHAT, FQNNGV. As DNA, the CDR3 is TGTGCCAGCAGCTTAGGACCGGGACAGGGGTTCTATGGCTACACCTTC. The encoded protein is CASSLGPGQGFYGYTF.

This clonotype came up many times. The CDR3 region has the DNA TGCAGTGCCCACCCGCGGGGTCCGGGCGGGGAGCTGTTTTTT. Encoded protein: CSAHPRGPGGELFF. V is TRBV20-1 and J is TRBJ2-2; tentative D call: TRBD2 (6 bases). CDR1 and CDR2 from the germline V gene are DFQATT and SNEGSKA (reference sequence). Trimming cost V 6 bases and J 7 bases, with 18 bases left between them. CDR3 length: 14 amino acids.

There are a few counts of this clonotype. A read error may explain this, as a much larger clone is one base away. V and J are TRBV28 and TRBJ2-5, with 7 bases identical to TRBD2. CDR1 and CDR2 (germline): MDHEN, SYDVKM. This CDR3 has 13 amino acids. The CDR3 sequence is CGTRAGLQETQYF. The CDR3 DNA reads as TGTGGCACCAGAGCGGGGCTCCAAGAGACCCAGTACTTC.

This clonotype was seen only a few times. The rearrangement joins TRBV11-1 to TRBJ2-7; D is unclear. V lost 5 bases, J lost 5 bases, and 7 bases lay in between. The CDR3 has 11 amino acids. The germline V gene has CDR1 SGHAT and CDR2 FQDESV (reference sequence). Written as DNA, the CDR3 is TGTGCCAGCAGCCAGCACAACGAGCAGTACTTC. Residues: CASSQHNEQYF.

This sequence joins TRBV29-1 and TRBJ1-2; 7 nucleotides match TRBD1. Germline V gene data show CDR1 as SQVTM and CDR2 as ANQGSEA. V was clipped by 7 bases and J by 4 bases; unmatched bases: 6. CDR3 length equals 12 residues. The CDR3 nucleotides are TGCAGCGCCCGGGACAGACTCTATGGCTACACCTTC. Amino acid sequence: CSARDRLYGYTF.

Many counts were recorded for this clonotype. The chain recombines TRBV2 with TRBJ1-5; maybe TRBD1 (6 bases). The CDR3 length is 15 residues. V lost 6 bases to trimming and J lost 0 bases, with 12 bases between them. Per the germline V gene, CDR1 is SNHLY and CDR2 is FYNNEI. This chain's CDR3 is CASRNRDYSNQPQHF. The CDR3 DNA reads TGTGCCAGCAGGAACAGGGATTATAGCAATCAGCCCCAGCATTTT.

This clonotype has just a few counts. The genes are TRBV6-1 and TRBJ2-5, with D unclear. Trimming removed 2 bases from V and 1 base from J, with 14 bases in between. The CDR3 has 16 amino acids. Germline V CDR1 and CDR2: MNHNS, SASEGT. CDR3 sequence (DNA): TGTGCCAGCAGTGAATTGATTAGCTTTACCCAAGAGACCCAGTACTTC. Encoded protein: CASSELISFTQETQYF.

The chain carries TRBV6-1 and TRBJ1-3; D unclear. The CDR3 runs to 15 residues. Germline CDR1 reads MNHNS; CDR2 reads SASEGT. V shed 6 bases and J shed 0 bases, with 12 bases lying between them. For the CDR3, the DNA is TGTGCCAGCAGCACTCAGGATTTCTCTGGAAACACCATATATTTT. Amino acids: CASSTQDFSGNTIYF.

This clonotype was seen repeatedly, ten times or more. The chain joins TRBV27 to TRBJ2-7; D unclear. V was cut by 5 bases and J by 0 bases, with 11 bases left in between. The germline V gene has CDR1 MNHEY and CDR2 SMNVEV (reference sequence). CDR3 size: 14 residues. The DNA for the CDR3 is TGTGCCAGCAGTCCGCCGACGAGCTCCTACGAGCAGTACTTC. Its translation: CASSPPTSSYEQYF.

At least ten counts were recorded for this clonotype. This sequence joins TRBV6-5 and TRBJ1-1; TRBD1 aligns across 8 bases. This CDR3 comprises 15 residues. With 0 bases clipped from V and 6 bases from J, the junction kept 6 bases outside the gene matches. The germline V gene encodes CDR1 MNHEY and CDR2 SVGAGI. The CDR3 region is CASSYSGQGTAEAFF. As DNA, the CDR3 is TGTGCCAGCAGTTACTCAGGACAGGGTACGGCTGAAGCTTTCTTT.

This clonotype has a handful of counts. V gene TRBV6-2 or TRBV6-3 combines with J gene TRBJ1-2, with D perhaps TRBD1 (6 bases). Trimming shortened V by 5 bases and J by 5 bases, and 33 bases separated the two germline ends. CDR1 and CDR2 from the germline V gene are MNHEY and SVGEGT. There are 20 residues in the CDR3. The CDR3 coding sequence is TGTGCCAGCAGTCGCTTACTCTCAACCCGGGACAAAGCGACCGAATATGGCTACACCTTC. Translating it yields CASSRLLSTRDKATEYGYTF.

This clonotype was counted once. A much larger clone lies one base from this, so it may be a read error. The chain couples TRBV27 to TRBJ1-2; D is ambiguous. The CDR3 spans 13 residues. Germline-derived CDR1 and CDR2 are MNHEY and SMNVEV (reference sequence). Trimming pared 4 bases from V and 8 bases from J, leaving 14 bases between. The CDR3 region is CASSSTAHEGYTF. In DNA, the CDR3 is TGTGCCAGCAGTTCGACGGCACACGAGGGCTACACCTTC.

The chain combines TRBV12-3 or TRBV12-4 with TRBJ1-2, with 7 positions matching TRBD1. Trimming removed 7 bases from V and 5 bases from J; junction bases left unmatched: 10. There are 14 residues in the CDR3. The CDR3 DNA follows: TGTGCCAGCACCCTCGGGGCAGGGGGATATGGCTACACCTTC. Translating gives CASTLGAGGYGYTF.

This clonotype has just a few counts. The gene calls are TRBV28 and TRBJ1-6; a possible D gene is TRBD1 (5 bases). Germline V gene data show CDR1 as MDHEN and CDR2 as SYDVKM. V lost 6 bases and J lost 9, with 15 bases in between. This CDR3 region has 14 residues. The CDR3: CASSQGTRGSPLHF. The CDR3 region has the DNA TGTGCCAGCAGCCAGGGTACGAGAGGTTCACCCCTCCACTTT.

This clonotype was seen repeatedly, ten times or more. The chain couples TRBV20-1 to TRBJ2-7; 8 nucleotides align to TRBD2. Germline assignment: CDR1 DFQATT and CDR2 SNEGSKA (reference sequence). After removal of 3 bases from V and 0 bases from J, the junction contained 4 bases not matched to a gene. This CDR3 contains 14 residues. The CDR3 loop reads CSARERESSYEQYF. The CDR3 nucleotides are TGCAGTGCTAGGGAGCGGGAGAGCTCCTACGAGCAGTACTTC.

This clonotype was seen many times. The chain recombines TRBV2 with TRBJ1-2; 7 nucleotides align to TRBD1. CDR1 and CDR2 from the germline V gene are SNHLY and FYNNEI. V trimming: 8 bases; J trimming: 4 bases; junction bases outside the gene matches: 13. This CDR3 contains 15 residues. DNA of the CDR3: TGTGCCAGCGGCGCGACAGGGAGCTATGGCTATGGCTACACCTTC. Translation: CASGATGSYGYGYTF.

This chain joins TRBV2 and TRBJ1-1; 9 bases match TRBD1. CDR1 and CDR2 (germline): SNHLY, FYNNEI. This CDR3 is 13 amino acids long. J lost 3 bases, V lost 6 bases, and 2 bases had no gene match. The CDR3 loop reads CASRGTGYTEAFF. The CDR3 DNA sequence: TGTGCCAGCAGGGGGACAGGGTACACTGAAGCTTTCTTT.

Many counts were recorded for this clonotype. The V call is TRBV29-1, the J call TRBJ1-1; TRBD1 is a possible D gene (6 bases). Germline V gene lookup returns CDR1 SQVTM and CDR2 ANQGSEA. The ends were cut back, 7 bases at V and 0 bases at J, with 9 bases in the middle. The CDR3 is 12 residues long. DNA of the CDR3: TGCAGCGCTTGGACAGTGAACACTGAAGCTTTCTTT. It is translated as CSAWTVNTEAFF. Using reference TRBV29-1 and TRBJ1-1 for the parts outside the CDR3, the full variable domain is SAVISQKPSRDICQRGTSLTIQCQVDSQVTMMFWYRQQPGQSLTLIATANQGSEATYESGFVIDKFPISRPNLTFSTLTVSNMSPEDSSIYLCSAWTVNTEAFFGQGTRLTVV.

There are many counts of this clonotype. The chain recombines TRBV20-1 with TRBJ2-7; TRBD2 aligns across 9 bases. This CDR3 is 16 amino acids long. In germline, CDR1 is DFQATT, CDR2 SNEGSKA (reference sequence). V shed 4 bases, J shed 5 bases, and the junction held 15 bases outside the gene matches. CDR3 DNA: TGCAGTGCTACTCCTCTCAAGCTAGCGGGAATAGACGAGCAGTACTTC. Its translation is CSATPLKLAGIDEQYF.

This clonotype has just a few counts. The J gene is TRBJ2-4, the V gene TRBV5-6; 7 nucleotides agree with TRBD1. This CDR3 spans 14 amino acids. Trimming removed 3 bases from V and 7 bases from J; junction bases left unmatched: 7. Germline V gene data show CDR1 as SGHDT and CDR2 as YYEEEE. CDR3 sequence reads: CASSSGGTVNIQYF. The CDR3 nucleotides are TGTGCCAGCAGCTCGGGTGGGACAGTGAACATTCAGTACTTC.

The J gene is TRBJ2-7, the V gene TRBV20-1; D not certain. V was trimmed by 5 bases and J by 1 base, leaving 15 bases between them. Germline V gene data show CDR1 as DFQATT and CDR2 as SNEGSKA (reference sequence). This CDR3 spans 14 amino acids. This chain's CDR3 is CSAPRVSLSYEQYF. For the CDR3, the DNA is TGCAGTGCTCCCCGGGTCAGCCTATCCTACGAGCAGTACTTC.

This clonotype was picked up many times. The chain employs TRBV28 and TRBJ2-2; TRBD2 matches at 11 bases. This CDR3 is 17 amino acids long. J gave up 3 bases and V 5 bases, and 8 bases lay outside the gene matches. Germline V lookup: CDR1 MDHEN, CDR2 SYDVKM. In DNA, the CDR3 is TGTGCCAGCAGTCCCTACTTAGCGGGGGGGGACACCGGGGAGCTGTTTTTT. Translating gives CASSPYLAGGDTGELFF.

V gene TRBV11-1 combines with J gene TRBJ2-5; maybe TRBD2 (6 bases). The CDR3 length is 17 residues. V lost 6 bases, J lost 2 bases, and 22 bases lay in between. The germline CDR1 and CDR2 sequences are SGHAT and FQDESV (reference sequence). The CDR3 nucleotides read TGTGCCAGCAGTTCATTCGGGGGACGGGGCGGACAAGAGACCCAGTACTTC. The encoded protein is CASSSFGGRGGQETQYF.